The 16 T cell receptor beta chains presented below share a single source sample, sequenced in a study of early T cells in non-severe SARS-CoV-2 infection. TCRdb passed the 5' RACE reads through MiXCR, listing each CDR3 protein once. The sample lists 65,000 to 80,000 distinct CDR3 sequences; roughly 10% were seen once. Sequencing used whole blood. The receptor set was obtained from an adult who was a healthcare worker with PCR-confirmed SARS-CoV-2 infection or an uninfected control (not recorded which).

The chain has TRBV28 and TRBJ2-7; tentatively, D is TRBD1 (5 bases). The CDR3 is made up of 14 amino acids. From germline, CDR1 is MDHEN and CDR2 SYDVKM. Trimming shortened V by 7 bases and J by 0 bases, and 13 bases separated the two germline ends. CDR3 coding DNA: TGTGCCAGCAAGCTCCCCAGGGCCTCCTACGAGCAGTACTTC. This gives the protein CASKLPRASYEQYF.

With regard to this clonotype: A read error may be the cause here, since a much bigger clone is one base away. The CDR3: CASSPSRTAAHEQYF. CDR3 nucleotide sequence: TGTGCCAGCAGCCCCTCCAGGACAGCAGCCCACGAGCAGTACTTC. The chain joins TRBV27 to TRBJ2-7; perhaps TRBD1 as D (6 bases). CDR3 length equals 15 residues. CDR1 MNHEY and CDR2 SMNVEV come from the germline V gene (reference sequence). Trimming cost V 6 bases and J 5 bases, with 20 bases left between them.

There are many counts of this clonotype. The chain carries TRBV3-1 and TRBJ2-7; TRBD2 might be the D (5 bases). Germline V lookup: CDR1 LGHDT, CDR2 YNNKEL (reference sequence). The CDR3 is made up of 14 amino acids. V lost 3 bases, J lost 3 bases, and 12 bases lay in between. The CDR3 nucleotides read TGTGCCAGCAGCCATTCGAGGGAGAACTACGAGCAGTACTTC. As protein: CASSHSRENYEQYF.

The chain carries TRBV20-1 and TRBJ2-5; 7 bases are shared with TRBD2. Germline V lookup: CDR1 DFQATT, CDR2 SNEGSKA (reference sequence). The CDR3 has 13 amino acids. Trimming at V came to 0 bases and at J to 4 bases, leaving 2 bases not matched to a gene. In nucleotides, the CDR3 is TGCAGTGCTAGAGAGGGCGGGAGAGAGACCCAGTACTTC. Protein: CSAREGGRETQYF.

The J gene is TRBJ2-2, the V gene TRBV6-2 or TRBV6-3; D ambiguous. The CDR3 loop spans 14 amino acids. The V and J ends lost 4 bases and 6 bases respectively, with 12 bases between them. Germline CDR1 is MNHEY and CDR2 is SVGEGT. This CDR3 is CASSWVLAAGELFF. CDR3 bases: TGTGCCAGCAGTTGGGTACTGGCCGCCGGGGAGCTGTTTTTT.

The CDR3 DNA reads TGTGCCAGCAGCCAACAGGGTACTCAAGAGACCCAGTACTTC. It yields the protein CASSQQGTQETQYF. This sequence joins TRBV7-9 and TRBJ2-5, with TRBD1 as a possible D gene (6 bases). The V end was cut by 5 bases, the J end by 2 bases, with 12 bases between. Germline-derived CDR1 and CDR2 are SEHNR and FQNEAQ (reference sequence). The length of the CDR3 is 14 residues.

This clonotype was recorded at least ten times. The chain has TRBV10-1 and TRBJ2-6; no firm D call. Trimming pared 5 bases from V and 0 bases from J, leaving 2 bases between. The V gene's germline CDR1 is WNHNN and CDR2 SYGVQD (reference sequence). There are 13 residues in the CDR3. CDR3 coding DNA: TGCGCCAGCAGTCCCTCTGGGGCCAACGTCCTGACTTTC. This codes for CASSPSGANVLTF.

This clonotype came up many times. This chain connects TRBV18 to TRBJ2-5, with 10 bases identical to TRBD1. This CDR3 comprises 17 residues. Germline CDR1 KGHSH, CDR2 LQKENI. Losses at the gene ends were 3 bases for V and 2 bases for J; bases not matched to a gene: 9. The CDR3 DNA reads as TGTGCCAGCTCACCGGGAAGACAGGGGGCCGTACAAGAGACCCAGTACTTC. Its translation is CASSPGRQGAVQETQYF. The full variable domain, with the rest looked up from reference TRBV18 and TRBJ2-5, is NAGVMQNPRHLVRRRGQEARLRCSPMKGHSHVYWYRQLPEEGLKFMVYLQKENIIDESGMPKERFSAEFPKEGPSILRIQQVVRGDSAAYFCASSPGRQGAVQETQYFGPGTRLLVL.

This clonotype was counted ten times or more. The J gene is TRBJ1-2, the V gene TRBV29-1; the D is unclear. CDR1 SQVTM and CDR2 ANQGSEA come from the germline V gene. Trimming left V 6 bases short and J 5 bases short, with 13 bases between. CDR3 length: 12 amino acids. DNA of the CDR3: TGCAGCGTCCGGGCCGGAGGGTATGGCTACACCTTC. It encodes CSVRAGGYGYTF.

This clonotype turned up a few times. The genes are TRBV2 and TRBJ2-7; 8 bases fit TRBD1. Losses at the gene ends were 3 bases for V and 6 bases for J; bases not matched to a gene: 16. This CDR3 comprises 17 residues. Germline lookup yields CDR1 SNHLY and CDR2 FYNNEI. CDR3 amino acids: CASSDGSRGQALGEQYF. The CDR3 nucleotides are TGTGCCAGCAGTGATGGTAGCAGGGGACAGGCCCTCGGCGAGCAGTACTTC.

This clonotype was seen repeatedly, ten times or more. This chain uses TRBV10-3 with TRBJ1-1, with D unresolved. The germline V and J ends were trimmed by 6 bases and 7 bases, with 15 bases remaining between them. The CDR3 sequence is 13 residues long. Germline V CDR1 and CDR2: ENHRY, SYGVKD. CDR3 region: CAIRDAAGGEAFF. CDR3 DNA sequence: TGTGCCATCAGGGATGCGGCCGGCGGTGAAGCTTTCTTT.

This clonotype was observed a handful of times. In nucleotides, the CDR3 is TGTGCCAGCAGTTTATCGTTGGATGCGACAGTCCGCGAGCAGTACTTC. It codes for CASSLSLDATVREQYF. V is TRBV27 and J is TRBJ2-7; maybe TRBD1 (5 bases). The CDR3 loop spans 16 amino acids. The V gene's germline CDR1 is MNHEY and CDR2 SMNVEV (reference sequence). Trimming removed 0 bases from V and 6 bases from J, with 18 bases in between.

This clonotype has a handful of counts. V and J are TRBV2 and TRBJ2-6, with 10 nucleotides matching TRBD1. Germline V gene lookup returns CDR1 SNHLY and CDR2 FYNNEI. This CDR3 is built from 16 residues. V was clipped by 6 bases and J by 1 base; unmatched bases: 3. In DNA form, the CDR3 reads TGTGCCAGCAGAGGGACAGGGGTGTCTGGGGCCAACGTCCTGACTTTC. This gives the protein CASRGTGVSGANVLTF.

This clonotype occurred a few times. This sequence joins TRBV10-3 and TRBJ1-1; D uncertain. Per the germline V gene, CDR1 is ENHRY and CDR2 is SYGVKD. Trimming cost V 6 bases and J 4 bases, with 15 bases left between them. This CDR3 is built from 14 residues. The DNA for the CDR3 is TGTGCCATCAGCCTCAGTGGTCGGGGCACTGAAGCTTTCTTT. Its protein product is CAISLSGRGTEAFF.

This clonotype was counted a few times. As DNA, the CDR3 is TGTGCCAGCAGCCCTTACCGCACAGGGCCATATGAGCAGTTCTTC. Protein product: CASSPYRTGPYEQFF. This chain links TRBV7-8 with TRBJ2-1, with D possibly being TRBD1 (6 bases). The CDR3 sequence is 15 residues long. V was pared by 5 bases and J by 8 bases, with 19 bases between. The germline gives CDR1 SGHVS, CDR2 FQNEAQ.

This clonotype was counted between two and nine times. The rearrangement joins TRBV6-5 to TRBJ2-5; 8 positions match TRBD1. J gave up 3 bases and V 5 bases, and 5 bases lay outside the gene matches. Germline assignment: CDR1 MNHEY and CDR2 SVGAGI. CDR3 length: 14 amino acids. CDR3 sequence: CASSPPGQEETQYF. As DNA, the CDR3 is TGTGCCAGCAGTCCCCCGGGACAGGAAGAGACCCAGTACTTC.